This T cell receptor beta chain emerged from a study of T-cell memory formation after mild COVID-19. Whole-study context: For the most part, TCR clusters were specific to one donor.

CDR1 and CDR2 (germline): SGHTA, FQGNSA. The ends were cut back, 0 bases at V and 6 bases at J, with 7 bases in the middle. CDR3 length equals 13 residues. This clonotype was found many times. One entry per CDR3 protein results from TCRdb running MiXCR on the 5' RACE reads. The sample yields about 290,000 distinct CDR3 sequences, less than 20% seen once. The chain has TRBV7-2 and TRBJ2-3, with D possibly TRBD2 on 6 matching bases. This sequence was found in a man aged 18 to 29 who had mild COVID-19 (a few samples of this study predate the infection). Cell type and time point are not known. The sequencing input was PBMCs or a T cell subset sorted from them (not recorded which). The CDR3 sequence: CASSLARGDTQYF. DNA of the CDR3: TGTGCCAGCAGCTTAGCGCGGGGCGATACGCAGTATTTT.